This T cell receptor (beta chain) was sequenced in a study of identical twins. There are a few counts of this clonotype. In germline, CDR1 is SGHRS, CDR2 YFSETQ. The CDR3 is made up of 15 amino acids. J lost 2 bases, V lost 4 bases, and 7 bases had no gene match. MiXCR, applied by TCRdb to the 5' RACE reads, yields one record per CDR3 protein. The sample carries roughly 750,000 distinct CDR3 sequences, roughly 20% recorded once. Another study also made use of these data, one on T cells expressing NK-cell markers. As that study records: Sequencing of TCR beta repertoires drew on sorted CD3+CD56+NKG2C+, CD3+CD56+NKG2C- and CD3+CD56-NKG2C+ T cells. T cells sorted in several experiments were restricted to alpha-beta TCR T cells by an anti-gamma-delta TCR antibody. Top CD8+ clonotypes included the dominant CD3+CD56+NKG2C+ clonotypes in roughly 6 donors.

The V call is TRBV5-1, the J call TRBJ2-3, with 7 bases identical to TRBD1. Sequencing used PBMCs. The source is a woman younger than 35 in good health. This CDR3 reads CASSVPGQHTDTQYF. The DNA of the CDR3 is TGCGCCAGCAGCGTACCGGGACAGCACACAGATACGCAGTATTTT.